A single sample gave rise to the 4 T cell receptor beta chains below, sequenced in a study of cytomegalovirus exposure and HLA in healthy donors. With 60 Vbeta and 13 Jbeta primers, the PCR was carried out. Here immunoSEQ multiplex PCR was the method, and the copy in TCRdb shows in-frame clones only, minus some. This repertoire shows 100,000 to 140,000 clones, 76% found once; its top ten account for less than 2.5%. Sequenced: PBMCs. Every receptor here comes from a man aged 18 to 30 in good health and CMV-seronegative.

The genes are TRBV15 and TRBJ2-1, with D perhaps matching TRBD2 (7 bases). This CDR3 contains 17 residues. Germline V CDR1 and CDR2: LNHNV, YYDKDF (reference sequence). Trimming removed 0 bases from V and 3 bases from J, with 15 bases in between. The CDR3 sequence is CATSRDQGGGDYNEQFF. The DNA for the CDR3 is TGTGCCACCAGCAGAGATCAAGGGGGGGGAGACTACAATGAGCAGTTCTTC.

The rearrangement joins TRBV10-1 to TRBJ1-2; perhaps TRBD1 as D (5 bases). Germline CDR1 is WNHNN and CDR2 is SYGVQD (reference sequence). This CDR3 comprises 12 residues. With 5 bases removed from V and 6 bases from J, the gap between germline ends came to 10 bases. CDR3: CASSPVGDGYTF. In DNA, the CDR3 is TGCGCCAGCAGTCCCGTAGGGGATGGCTACACCTTC.

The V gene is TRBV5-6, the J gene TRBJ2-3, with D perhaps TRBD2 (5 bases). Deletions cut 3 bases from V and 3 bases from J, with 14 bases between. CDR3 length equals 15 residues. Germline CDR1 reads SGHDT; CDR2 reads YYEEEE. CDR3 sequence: CASSSRTPGTDTQYF. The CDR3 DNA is TGTGCCAGCAGCTCCAGGACTCCCGGGACAGATACGCAGTATTTT.

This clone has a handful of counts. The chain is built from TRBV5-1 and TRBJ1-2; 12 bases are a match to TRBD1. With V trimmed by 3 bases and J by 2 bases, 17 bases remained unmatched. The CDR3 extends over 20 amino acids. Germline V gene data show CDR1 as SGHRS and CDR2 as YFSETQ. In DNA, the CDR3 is TGCGCCAGCAGCTCACCATCCGGGACAGGGGGCGCGGGGGGCAACTATGGCTACACCTTC. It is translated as CASSSPSGTGGAGGNYGYTF.